Presented here are 7 T cell receptor beta chains from one specimen sequenced in a study of T-cell reconstitution after alpha-beta-depleted transplantation in children (dated by TCRdb to 2016 to 2018). Library prep was done by PCR. Sequencer: Illumina HiSeq 2500. To normalize quantification of the TCRbeta repertoire, the TCR libraries were built with molecular barcoding that relied on unique molecular identifiers. TCRdb ran its own pipeline on the public reads, namely fastp trimming at Q25 and MiXCR clone calling, and kept in-frame beta chains. Here each entry gathers all rows of one CDR3 protein and keeps the most common genes and DNA. Across this sample there are 700,000 to 950,000 distinct CDR3 sequences, with roughly 15% seen only once. Clones ranked in the top ten supply under 6% of the sample. The treatment or condition tag for this specimen amounts to: allogeneic hematopoietic cell transplantation with graft depleted of TCRalphabeta T cells and CD19 B cells.

Sample: PBMCs, mostly from graft donor cells, taken 360 days after TCRalphabeta/CD19-depleted stem cell transplant. All receptors derive from a male patient younger than 18 who had a stem cell transplant for acute lymphoblastic leukemia, so the T cells may come from the graft donor.

V and J are TRBV20-1 and TRBJ2-5, with D perhaps given as TRBD1 or TRBD2 (5 bases each). The CDR3 is 19 residues long. V dropped 3 bases and J dropped 0 bases, with 26 bases sitting between them. The germline V gene encodes CDR1 DFQATT and CDR2 SNEGSKA (reference sequence). CDR3: CSASTSLTGQGSHQETQYF. As DNA, the CDR3 is TGCAGTGCTAGCACCTCCCTAACGGGGCAGGGAAGTCACCAAGAGACCCAGTACTTC.

The sample holds a few counts of this clonotype. This chain joins TRBV29-1 and TRBJ2-1; 9 positions agree with TRBD2. After removal of 5 bases from V and 0 bases from J, the junction contained 8 bases not matched to a gene. The CDR3 covers 16 residues. The germline CDR1 and CDR2 sequences are SQVTM and ANQGSEA. CDR3 region: CSVSTSGAYSYNEQFF. DNA for the CDR3: TGCAGCGTTTCGACTAGCGGAGCCTACTCCTACAATGAGCAGTTCTTC.

The chain combines TRBV7-2 with TRBJ2-2; D gene ambiguous. CDR1 and CDR2 from the germline V gene are SGHTA and FQGNSA. The length of the CDR3 is 16 residues. Trimming took 5 bases from V and 4 from J, leaving 17 bases between them. This CDR3 is CASSPRLRVGTGELFF. The CDR3 DNA sequence: TGTGCCAGCAGCCCCCGACTTCGGGTGGGCACCGGGGAGCTGTTTTTT.

The gene calls are TRBV7-2 and TRBJ2-3; D unresolved. Per the germline V gene, CDR1 is SGHTA and CDR2 is FQGNSA. This CDR3 is 14 amino acids long. Between the trimmed V and J ends, which lost 4 bases and 2 bases, there was a span of 10 bases. This CDR3 reads CASSSYLNTDTQYF. In DNA form, the CDR3 reads TGTGCCAGCAGCTCATACTTAAACACAGATACGCAGTATTTT.

The chain carries TRBV24-1 and TRBJ2-1; TRBD1 matches at 8 bases. Germline loops: CDR1 KGHDR, CDR2 SFDVKD. There are 13 residues in the CDR3. The trim removed 6 bases at V and 7 bases at J, leaving 4 bases unmatched. The CDR3 nucleotides read TGTGCCACCAGTTCCTACAGGGGGAATGAGCAGTTCTTC. Translated, it gives CATSSYRGNEQFF.

V is TRBV5-1 and J is TRBJ1-3, with D unclear. The germline V gene encodes CDR1 SGHRS and CDR2 YFSETQ. CDR3 length: 13 residues. V was trimmed by 4 bases and J by 0 bases, leaving 5 bases between them. The CDR3 nucleotides read TGCGCCAGCAGCGGGAGCTCTGGAAACACCATATATTTT. Residues: CASSGSSGNTIYF.

This clonotype has more than one count but fewer than ten. This rearrangement joins TRBV4-1 to TRBJ2-5; 7 bases line up with TRBD1. Germline V gene lookup returns CDR1 MGHRA and CDR2 YSYEKL. Unmatched junction bases numbered 8, after V lost 3 bases and J lost 4 bases. This CDR3 contains 15 residues. The CDR3 nucleotides read TGCGCCAGCAGCCAGGGGCACAGGGGACGAGAGACCCAGTACTTC. This sequence encodes CASSQGHRGRETQYF.